These 8 T cell receptor beta chains were all obtained from the same sample, sequenced in a study of early T cells in non-severe SARS-CoV-2 infection. TCRdb fed the 5' RACE reads into MiXCR, producing one record per CDR3 protein. The sample includes about 76,000 distinct CDR3 sequences, around 10% of them seen just once. Sequencing was done on a sample of whole blood. These receptors were obtained from an adult who was a healthcare worker with PCR-confirmed SARS-CoV-2 infection or an uninfected control (not recorded which).

This clonotype was recorded many times. The V gene is TRBV10-2, the J gene TRBJ2-7; D is perhaps TRBD1 (6 bases). CDR3 length: 17 amino acids. V lost 0 bases and J 0 bases, leaving 15 bases between the germline ends. CDR1 and CDR2 from the germline V gene are WSHSY and SAAADI. The CDR3 here is CASSESEGQGFSYEQYF. CDR3 nucleotide sequence: TGCGCCAGCAGTGAGTCGGAAGGCCAGGGGTTCTCCTACGAGCAGTACTTC.

This clonotype was counted many times. V and J are TRBV9 and TRBJ2-3, with a tentative D call TRBD2 (5 bases). With 0 bases removed from V and 7 bases from J, the gap between germline ends came to 9 bases. This CDR3 has 13 residues. Germline V gene sequence: CDR1 SGDLS, CDR2 YYNGEE. CDR3 coding DNA: TGTGCCAGCAGCGTAGGAGGGCTCCATACGCAGTATTTT. It is translated as CASSVGGLHTQYF.

In its sample, this clonotype was seen many times. The chain recombines TRBV7-9 with TRBJ1-5; no firm D call. Per germline, CDR1 SEHNR and CDR2 FQNEAQ (reference sequence). Trimming left V 1 base short and J 2 bases short, with 9 bases between. The CDR3 length is 15 residues. CDR3 DNA sequence: TGTGCCAGCAGCTTAGGGTTGCCAGGCAATCAGCCCCAGCATTTT. This gives the protein CASSLGLPGNQPQHF.

The V gene is TRBV20-1, the J gene TRBJ2-3; D tentatively reads TRBD1 or TRBD2 (6 bases each). Germline assignment: CDR1 DFQATT and CDR2 SNEGSKA (reference sequence). V gave up 6 bases and J gave up 2 bases, with 15 bases separating them. The CDR3 has 14 amino acids. The CDR3 is CSAPRGQNTDTQYF. The CDR3 nucleotides are TGCAGTGCCCCCCGGGGGCAAAACACAGATACGCAGTATTTT.

This clonotype was detected a few times. V and J are TRBV12-3 or TRBV12-4 and TRBJ1-1; D unresolved. V lost 6 bases, J lost 1 base, and 15 bases lay in between. The CDR3 runs 15 residues. This chain's CDR3 is CASSYRAPGNTEAFF. The CDR3 DNA follows: TGTGCCAGCAGCTATCGAGCCCCGGGGAACACTGAAGCTTTCTTT.

This chain connects TRBV18 to TRBJ2-2; a weak D match, TRBD1 (6 bases). This CDR3 has 13 amino acids. Between the trimmed V and J ends, which lost 4 bases and 3 bases, there was a span of 6 bases. Germline CDR1 KGHSH, CDR2 LQKENI. This CDR3 is CASSQGDTGELFF. The CDR3 DNA reads as TGTGCCAGCTCACAGGGGGACACCGGGGAGCTGTTTTTT.

This clonotype was found a few times. The germline gene is not matched at one end of the junction; a read error may be the cause. The chain employs TRBV7-7 and TRBJ2-5, with 9 bases that match TRBD2. Per germline, CDR1 SSHAT and CDR2 FNYEAQ (reference sequence). The CDR3 extends over 16 amino acids. CDR3 sequence reads: CASSLVLAGGVETQYF. CDR3 nucleotides: TGTGCTAGCAGCTTAGTACTAGCGGGTGGTGTCGAGACCCAGTACTTC.

The sample holds many counts of this clonotype. The gene calls are TRBV19 and TRBJ2-2, with D perhaps matching TRBD1 or TRBD2 (5 bases each). V was cut by 7 bases and J by 5 bases, with 14 bases left in between. Germline CDR1 LNHDA, CDR2 SQIVND (reference sequence). The CDR3 totals 14 residues. CDR3 amino acids: CASNQGTSTGELFF. CDR3 bases: TGTGCCAGTAATCAAGGGACCTCTACCGGGGAGCTGTTTTTT.